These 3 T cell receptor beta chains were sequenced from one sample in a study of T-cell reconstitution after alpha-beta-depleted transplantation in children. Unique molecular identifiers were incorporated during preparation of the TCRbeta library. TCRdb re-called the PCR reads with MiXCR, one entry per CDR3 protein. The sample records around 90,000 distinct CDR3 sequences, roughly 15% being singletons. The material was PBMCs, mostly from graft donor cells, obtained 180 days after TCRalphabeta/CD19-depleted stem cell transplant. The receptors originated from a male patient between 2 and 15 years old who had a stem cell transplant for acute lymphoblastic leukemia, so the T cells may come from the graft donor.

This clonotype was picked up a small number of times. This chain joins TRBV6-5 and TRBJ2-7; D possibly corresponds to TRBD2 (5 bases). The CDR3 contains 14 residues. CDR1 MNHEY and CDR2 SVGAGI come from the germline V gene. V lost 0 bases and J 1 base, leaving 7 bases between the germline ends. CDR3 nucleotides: TGTGCCAGCAGTTACTCCGGGGTATCCTACGAGCAGTACTTC. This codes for CASSYSGVSYEQYF.

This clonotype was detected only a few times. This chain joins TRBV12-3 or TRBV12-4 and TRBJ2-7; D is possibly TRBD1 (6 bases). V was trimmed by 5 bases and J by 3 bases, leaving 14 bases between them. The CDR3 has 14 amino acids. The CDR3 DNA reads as TGTGCCAGCAGTCTTCCGACAGGCGACTACGAGCAGTACTTC. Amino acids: CASSLPTGDYEQYF.

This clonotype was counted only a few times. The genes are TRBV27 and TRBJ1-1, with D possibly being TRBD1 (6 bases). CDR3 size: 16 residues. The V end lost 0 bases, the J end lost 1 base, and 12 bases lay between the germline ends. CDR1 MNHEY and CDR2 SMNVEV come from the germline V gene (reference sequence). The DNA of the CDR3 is TGTGCCAGCAGTTTATCAATGGGGGCGGGGAACACTGAAGCTTTCTTT. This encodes CASSLSMGAGNTEAFF.